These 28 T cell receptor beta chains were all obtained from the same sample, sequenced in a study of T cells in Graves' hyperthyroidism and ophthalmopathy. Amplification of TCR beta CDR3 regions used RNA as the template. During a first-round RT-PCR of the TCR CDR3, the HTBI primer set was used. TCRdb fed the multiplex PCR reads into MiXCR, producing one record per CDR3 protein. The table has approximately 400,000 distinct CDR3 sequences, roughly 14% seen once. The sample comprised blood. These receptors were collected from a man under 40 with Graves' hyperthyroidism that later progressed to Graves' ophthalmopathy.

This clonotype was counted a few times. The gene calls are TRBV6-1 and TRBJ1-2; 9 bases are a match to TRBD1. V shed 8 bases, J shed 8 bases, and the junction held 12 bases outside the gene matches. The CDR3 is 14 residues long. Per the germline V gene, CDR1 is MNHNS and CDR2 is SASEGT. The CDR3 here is CASHSGTGLRGYTF. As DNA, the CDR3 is TGTGCCAGCCATTCAGGGACAGGGCTTCGGGGCTACACCTTC.

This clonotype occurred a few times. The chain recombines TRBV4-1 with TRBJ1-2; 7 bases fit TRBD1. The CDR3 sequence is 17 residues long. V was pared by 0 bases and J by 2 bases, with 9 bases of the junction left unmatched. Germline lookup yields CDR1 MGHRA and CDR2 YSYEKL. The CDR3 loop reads CASSQDRYRGMNYGYTF. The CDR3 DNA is TGCGCCAGCAGCCAAGATAGGTACAGGGGAATGAACTATGGCTACACCTTC.

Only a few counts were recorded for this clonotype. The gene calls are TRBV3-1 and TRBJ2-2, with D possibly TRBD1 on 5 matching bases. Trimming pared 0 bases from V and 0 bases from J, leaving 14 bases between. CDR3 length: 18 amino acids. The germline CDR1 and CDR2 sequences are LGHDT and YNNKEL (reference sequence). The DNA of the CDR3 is TGTGCCAGCAGCCAAGATCGGGCGACAGCCTCGAACACCGGGGAGCTGTTTTTT. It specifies CASSQDRATASNTGELFF.

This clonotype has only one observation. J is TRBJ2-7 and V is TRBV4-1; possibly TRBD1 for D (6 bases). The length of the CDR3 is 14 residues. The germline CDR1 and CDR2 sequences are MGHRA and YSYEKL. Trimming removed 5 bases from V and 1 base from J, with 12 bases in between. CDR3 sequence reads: CASSNRDTSYEQYF. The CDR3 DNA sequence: TGCGCCAGCAGCAACCGGGACACTTCCTACGAGCAGTACTTC.

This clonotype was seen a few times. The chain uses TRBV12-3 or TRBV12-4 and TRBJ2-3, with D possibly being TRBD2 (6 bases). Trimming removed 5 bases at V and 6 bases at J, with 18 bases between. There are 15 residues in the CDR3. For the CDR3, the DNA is TGTGCCAGCAGTCTCCCTCGGGGGAGCCTGGATACGCAGTATTTT. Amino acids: CASSLPRGSLDTQYF.

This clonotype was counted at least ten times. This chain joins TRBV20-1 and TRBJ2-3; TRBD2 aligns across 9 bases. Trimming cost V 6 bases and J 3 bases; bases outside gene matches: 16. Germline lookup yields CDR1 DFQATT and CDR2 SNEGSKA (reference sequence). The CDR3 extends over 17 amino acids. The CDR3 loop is CSAHPPLAGGETDTQYF. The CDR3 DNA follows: TGCAGTGCCCATCCCCCACTAGCGGGTGGGGAAACAGATACGCAGTATTTT.

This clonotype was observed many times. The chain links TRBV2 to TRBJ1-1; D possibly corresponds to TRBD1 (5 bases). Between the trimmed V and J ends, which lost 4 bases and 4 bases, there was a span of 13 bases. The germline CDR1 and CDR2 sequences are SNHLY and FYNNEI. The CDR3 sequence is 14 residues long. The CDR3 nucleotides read TGTGCCAGCAGTGCCGTGACAGATGGCACTGAAGCTTTCTTT. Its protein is CASSAVTDGTEAFF.

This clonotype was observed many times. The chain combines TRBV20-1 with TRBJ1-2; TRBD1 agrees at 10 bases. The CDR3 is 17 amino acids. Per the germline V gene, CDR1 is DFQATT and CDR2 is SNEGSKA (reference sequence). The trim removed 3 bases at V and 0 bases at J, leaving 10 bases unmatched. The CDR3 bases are TGCAGTGCTAGGGCCGGGACAGGGGAAGATTCTAACTATGGCTACACCTTC. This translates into CSARAGTGEDSNYGYTF.

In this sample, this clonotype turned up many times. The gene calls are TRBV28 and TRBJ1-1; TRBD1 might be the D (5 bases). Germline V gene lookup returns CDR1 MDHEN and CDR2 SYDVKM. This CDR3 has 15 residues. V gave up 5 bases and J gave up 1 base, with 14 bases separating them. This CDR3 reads CASSLIQAPNTEAFF. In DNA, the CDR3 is TGTGCCAGCAGTCTAATACAGGCCCCGAACACTGAAGCTTTCTTT. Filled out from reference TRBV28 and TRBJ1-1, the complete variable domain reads DVKVTQSSRYLVKRTGEKVFLECVQDMDHENMFWYRQDPGLGLRLIYFSYDVKMKEKGDIPEGYSVSREKKERFSLILESASTNQTSMYLCASSLIQAPNTEAFFGQGTRLTVV.

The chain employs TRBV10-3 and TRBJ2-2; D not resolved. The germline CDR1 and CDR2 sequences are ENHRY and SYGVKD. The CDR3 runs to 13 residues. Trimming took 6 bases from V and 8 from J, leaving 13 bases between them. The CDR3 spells CAIRDGVGGELFF. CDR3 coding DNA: TGTGCCATCAGGGACGGCGTCGGTGGGGAGCTGTTTTTT.

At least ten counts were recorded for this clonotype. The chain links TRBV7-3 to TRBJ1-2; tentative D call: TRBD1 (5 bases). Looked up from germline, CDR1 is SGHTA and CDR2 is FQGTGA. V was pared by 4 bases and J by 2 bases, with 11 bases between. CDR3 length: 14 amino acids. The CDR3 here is CASSSGRGNYGYTF. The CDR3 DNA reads TGTGCCAGCAGCTCGGGACGGGGAAACTATGGCTACACCTTC. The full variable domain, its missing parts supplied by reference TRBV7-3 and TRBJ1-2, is GAGVSQTPSNKVTEKGKYVELRCDPISGHTALYWYRQSLGQGPEFLIYFQGTGAADDSGLPNDRFFAVRPEGSVSTLKIQRTERGDSAVYLCASSSGRGNYGYTFGSGTRLTVV.

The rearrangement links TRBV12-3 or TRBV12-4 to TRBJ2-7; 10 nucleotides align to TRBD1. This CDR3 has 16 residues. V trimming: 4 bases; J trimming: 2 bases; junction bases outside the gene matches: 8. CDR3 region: CASSSGGQGTPYEQYF. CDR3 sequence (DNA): TGTGCCAGCAGTTCTGGGGGACAGGGGACCCCCTACGAGCAGTACTTC.

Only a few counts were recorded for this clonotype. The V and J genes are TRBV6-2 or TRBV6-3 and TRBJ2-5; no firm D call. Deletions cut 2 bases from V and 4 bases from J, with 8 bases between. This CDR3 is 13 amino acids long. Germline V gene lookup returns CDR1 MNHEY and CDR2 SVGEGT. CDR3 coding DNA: TGTGCCAGCAGTTACATGGGGTCAGAGACCCAGTACTTC. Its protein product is CASSYMGSETQYF.

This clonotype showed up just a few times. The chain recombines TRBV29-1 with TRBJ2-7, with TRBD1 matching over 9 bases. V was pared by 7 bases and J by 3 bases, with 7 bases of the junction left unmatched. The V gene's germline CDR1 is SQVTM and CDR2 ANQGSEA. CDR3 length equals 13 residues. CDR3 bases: TGCAGCGGGAGGACAGGGGAGAACTACGAGCAGTACTTC. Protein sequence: CSGRTGENYEQYF.

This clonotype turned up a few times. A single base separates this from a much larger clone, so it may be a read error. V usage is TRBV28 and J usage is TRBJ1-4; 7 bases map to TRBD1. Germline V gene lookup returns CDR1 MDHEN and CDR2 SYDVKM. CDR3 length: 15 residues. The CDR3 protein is CACRGIKFINEKLFF. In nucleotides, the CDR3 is TGTGCCTGCAGGGGGATCAAGTTCATTAATGAAAAACTGTTTTTT.

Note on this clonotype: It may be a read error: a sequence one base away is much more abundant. DNA for the CDR3: TGTGCCAGCAGACCGGACACGATTAAAGAGACCCAGCACTTC. As protein: CASRPDTIKETQHF. The V and J genes are TRBV6-1 and TRBJ2-5; a weak D match, TRBD1 (5 bases). Germline V gene sequence: CDR1 MNHNS, CDR2 SASEGT. This CDR3 comprises 14 residues.

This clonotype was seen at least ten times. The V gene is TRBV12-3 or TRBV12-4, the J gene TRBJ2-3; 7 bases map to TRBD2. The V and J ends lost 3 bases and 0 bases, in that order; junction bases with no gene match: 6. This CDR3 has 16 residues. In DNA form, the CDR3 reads TGTGCCAGCAGTTTCTTCCAGCGGGGTAGCACAGATACGCAGTATTTT. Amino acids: CASSFFQRGSTDTQYF.

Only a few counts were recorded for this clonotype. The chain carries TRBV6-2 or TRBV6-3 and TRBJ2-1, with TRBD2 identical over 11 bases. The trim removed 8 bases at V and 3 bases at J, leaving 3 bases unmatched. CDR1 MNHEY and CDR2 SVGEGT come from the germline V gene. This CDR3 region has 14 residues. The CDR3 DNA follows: TGTGCCAGCCGTAGCGGGGGGGGCTACAATGAGCAGTTCTTC. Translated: CASRSGGGYNEQFF.

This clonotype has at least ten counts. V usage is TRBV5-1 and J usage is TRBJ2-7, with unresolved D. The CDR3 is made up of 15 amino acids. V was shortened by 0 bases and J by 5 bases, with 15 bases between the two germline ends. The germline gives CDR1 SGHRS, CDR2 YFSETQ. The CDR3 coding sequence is TGCGCCAGCAGCTTGGGATGGACGGAAGAGGACGAGCAGTACTTC. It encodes CASSLGWTEEDEQYF.

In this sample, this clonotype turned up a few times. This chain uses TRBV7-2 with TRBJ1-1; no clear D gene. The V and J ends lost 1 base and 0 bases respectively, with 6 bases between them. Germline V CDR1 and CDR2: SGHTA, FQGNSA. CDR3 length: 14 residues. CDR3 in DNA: TGTGCCAGCAGCTTAGTACCGGTGAACACTGAAGCTTTCTTT. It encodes CASSLVPVNTEAFF.

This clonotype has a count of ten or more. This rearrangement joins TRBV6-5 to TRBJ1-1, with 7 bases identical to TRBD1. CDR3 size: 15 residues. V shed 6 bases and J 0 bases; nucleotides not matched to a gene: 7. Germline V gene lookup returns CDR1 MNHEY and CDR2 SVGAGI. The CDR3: CASSNRQGVNTEAFF. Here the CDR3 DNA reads TGTGCCAGCAGCAACCGACAGGGAGTGAACACTGAAGCTTTCTTT.

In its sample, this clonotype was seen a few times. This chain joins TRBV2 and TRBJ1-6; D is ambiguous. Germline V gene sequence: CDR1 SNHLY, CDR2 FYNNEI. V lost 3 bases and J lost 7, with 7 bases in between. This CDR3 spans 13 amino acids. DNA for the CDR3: TGTGCCAGCAGTGATGGAATAAATTCACCCCTCCACTTT. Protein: CASSDGINSPLHF. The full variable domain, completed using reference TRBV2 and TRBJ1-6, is EPEVTQTPSHQVTQMGQEVILRCVPISNHLYFYWYRQILGQKVEFLVSFYNNEISEKSEIFDDQFSVERPDGSNFTLKIRSTKLEDSAMYFCASSDGINSPLHFGNGTRLTVT.

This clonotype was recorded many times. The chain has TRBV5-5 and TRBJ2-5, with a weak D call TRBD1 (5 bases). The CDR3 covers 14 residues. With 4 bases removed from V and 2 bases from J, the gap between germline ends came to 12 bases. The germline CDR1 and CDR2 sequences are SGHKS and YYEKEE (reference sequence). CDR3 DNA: TGTGCCAGCAGCGAAAGACAGAGACAAGAGACCCAGTACTTC. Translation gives CASSERQRQETQYF.

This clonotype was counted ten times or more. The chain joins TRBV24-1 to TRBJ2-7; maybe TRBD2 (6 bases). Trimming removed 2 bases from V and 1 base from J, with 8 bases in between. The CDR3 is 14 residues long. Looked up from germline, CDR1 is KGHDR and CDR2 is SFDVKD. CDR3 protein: CATSDSGDSYEQYF. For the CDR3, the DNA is TGTGCCACCAGTGATTCGGGGGATTCCTACGAGCAGTACTTC.

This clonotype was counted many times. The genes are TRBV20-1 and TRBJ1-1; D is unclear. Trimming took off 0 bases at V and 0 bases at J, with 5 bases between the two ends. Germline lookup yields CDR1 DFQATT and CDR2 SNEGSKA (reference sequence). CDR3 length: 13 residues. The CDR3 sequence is CSARDTLNTEAFF. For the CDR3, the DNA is TGCAGTGCTAGAGACACGTTGAACACTGAAGCTTTCTTT.

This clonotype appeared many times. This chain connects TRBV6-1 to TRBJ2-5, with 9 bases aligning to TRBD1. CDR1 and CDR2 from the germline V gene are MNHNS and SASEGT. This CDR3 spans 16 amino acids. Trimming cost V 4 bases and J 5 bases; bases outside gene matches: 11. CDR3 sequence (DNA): TGTGCCAGCAGTGGAACCGGGACAGGGAGGAGGGAGACCCAGTACTTC. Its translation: CASSGTGTGRRETQYF.

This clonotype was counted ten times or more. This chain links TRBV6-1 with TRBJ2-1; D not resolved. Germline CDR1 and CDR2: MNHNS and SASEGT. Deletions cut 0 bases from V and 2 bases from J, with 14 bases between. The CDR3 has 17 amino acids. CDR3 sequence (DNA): TGTGCCAGCAGTGAAGCGCATGGGGATCCTGCCTACAATGAGCAGTTCTTC. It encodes CASSEAHGDPAYNEQFF.

As DNA, the CDR3 is TGTGCCAGCAGCCAAGATTTAGGGTTGGGCTCCTACGAGCAGTACTTC. Protein: CASSQDLGLGSYEQYF. V is TRBV3-1 and J is TRBJ2-7; D ambiguous. Trimming left V 0 bases short and J 0 bases short, with 12 bases between. Per germline, CDR1 LGHDT and CDR2 YNNKEL (reference sequence). The length of the CDR3 is 16 residues.